This passage covers 20 T cell receptor beta chains from one sample sequenced in a study of beta chain features in type 1 diabetes. Overall study findings and caveats: In all four CD4+ subsets, TCRB CDR3 length was significantly, moderately reduced in type 1 diabetes.

The antigens for these receptors are not known. The isolated RNA, all of it, was reverse transcribed, so expressed TCRB transcripts were what got sequenced. The method was immunoSEQ multiplex PCR; TCRdb's version includes in-frame clones alone and lacks a portion of them. The sample includes 280,000 or so clones, over 14% seen only once; the top ten take less than 0.02%. The sample consisted of naive CD4+ T cells from blood. The receptors were sampled from a man younger than 30 with type 1 diabetes.

This clone has more than one count but fewer than ten. This CDR3 is CASSVGTGKSGSSYNEQFF. CDR3 sequence (DNA): TGTGCCAGCAGCGTAGGGACAGGGAAAAGCGGGAGCTCCTACAATGAGCAGTTCTTC. V gene TRBV5-4 combines with J gene TRBJ2-1; possible D gene TRBD1, 9 bases. The CDR3 has 19 amino acids. V lost 4 bases and J 0 bases, leaving 23 bases between the germline ends. Germline assignment: CDR1 SGHNT and CDR2 YYREEE (reference sequence).

The table lists this clone with a few counts. The rearrangement links TRBV11-2 to TRBJ2-7; perhaps TRBD1 as D (7 bases). Looked up from germline, CDR1 is SGHAT and CDR2 is FQNNGV. The V end lost 0 bases, the J end lost 8 bases, and 14 bases lay between the germline ends. CDR3 length: 14 amino acids. The CDR3 is CASSLDQQGGKQYF. CDR3 sequence (DNA): TGTGCCAGCAGCTTAGATCAGCAGGGGGGCAAGCAGTACTTC.

CDR3 in DNA: TGTGCCAGCAGCTTAACGCCGGTTGGGCGTTGGAAAGAGACCCAGTACTTC. This sequence encodes CASSLTPVGRWKETQYF. This chain links TRBV11-2 with TRBJ2-5, with D unresolved. The germline V and J ends were trimmed by 2 bases and 3 bases, with 19 bases remaining between them. The CDR3 has 17 amino acids. Germline assignment: CDR1 SGHAT and CDR2 FQNNGV.

This clone turned up a few times. This sample also contains other DNA sequences that code for the same CDR3. This chain connects TRBV30 to TRBJ1-3; D call uncertain. The V end was cut by 1 base, the J end by 3 bases, with 4 bases between. Germline CDR1 GTSNPN, CDR2 SVGIG (reference sequence). The CDR3 has 12 residues. The CDR3 protein is CAWSAGGNTIYF. CDR3 coding DNA: TGTGCCTGGAGTGCCGGTGGAAACACCATATATTTT.

The chain recombines TRBV29-1 with TRBJ1-1; 12 nucleotides match TRBD1. V shed 8 bases, J shed 2 bases, and the junction held 9 bases outside the gene matches. The CDR3 is 15 amino acids. Germline V gene sequence: CDR1 SQVTM, CDR2 ANQGSEA. This CDR3 reads CSTGGTGGFNTEAFF. The CDR3 nucleotides read TGCAGCACCGGGGGGACAGGGGGCTTCAACACTGAAGCTTTCTTT.

This sequence joins TRBV9 and TRBJ1-1; D unresolved. The V gene lost 4 bases and the J gene lost 2 bases, with 9 bases spanning the gap. CDR3 length: 13 amino acids. CDR1 and CDR2 (germline): SGDLS, YYNGEE. The CDR3 region has the DNA TGTGCCAGCAGCCCGGGTCCTAACACTGAAGCTTTCTTT. It is translated as CASSPGPNTEAFF. Based on the CDR3 plus reference TRBV9 and TRBJ1-1, the full variable domain is DSGVTQTPKHLITATGQRVTLRCSPRSGDLSVYWYQQSLDQGLQFLIQYYNGEERAKGNILERFSAQQFPDLHSELNLSSLELGDSALYFCASSPGPNTEAFFGQGTRLTVV.

The V gene is TRBV9, the J gene TRBJ2-3; D is unclear. The V gene lost 0 bases and the J gene lost 5 bases, with 10 bases spanning the gap. There are 14 residues in the CDR3. From germline, CDR1 is SGDLS and CDR2 YYNGEE. This CDR3 is CASSVGAYEDTQYF. As DNA, the CDR3 is TGTGCCAGCAGCGTAGGGGCTTACGAAGATACGCAGTATTTT. Together with reference TRBV9 and TRBJ2-3, the CDR3 gives the full variable domain: DSGVTQTPKHLITATGQRVTLRCSPRSGDLSVYWYQQSLDQGLQFLIQYYNGEERAKGNILERFSAQQFPDLHSELNLSSLELGDSALYFCASSVGAYEDTQYFGPGTRLTVL.

This clone has only one observation. The CDR3 region has the DNA TGTGCCAGCACCAAAAAAGTGGAACGGGTAGAACATGGCTACACCTTC. Protein product: CASTKKVERVEHGYTF. The V call is TRBV21-1, the J call TRBJ1-2. TRBV21-1 is shown as a pseudogene. The length of the CDR3 is 16 residues.

The chain employs TRBV18 and TRBJ2-7; 11 nucleotides align to TRBD2. V trimming: 2 bases; J trimming: 5 bases; junction bases outside the gene matches: 2. CDR1 and CDR2 from the germline V gene are KGHSH and LQKENI. The CDR3 has 14 residues. DNA of the CDR3: TGTGCCAGCTCACCAACTAGCGGGAGTGACGAGCAGTACTTC. This encodes CASSPTSGSDEQYF.

This chain connects TRBV5-1 to TRBJ1-2; 10 nucleotides align to TRBD1. This CDR3 is 15 amino acids long. The junction had 5 bases not matched to a gene; V was cut back by 4 bases and J by 2 bases. Germline assignment: CDR1 SGHRS and CDR2 YFSETQ. CDR3 residues: CASSVRQGANYGYTF. Here the CDR3 DNA reads TGCGCCAGCAGCGTGAGACAGGGGGCCAACTATGGCTACACCTTC.

The rearrangement joins TRBV4-1 to TRBJ2-5; D may be TRBD1 (7 bases). The CDR3 spans 15 residues. The germline CDR1 and CDR2 sequences are MGHRA and YSYEKL. V was trimmed by 2 bases and J by 5 bases, leaving 15 bases between them. The CDR3 nucleotides read TGCGCCAGCAGCCAAACGGAGGGGGCGGGGGAGACCCAGTACTTC. Its translation: CASSQTEGAGETQYF.

Only one count was recorded for this clone. The DNA of the CDR3 is TGCGCCAGCAGCTTGGGGACTAGCGGGGGGTCATACGGCGCAGATACGCAGTATTTT. Protein: CASSLGTSGGSYGADTQYF. V usage is TRBV5-1 and J usage is TRBJ2-3; 14 bases align to TRBD2. The CDR3 is made up of 19 amino acids. Germline V lookup: CDR1 SGHRS, CDR2 YFSETQ. The ends lost 0 bases at V and 4 bases at J; junction bases unmatched: 10.

The chain links TRBV7-9 to TRBJ1-5; possibly TRBD1 for D (5 bases). V was cut by 2 bases and J by 4 bases, with 15 bases left in between. Per germline, CDR1 SEHNR and CDR2 FQNEAQ (reference sequence). This CDR3 comprises 16 residues. CDR3: CASSLKYGGFNQPQHF. CDR3 DNA: TGTGCCAGCAGCTTAAAGTACGGGGGTTTTAATCAGCCCCAGCATTTT.

In its sample, this clone was seen a few times. The chain couples TRBV7-2 to TRBJ2-1; possible D gene TRBD2, 6 bases. V was pared by 5 bases and J by 5 bases, with 16 bases between. The CDR3 spans 15 residues. CDR1 and CDR2 from the germline V gene are SGHTA and FQGNSA. CDR3 sequence: CASSITGLTHNEQFF. CDR3 nucleotides: TGTGCCAGCAGCATCACGGGACTGACGCACAATGAGCAGTTCTTC.

The rearrangement joins TRBV7-2 to TRBJ2-1, with 9 bases matching TRBD1. Trimming cost V 5 bases and J 9 bases; bases outside gene matches: 17. In germline, CDR1 is SGHTA, CDR2 FQGNSA. The CDR3 is made up of 17 amino acids. The CDR3 sequence: CASSVRPLGQGISEQFF. CDR3 nucleotides: TGTGCCAGCAGCGTCCGCCCTTTGGGACAGGGAATCTCTGAGCAGTTCTTC.

This clone was detected a few times. The rearrangement uses TRBV9 and TRBJ2-1, with no clear D. This CDR3 comprises 14 residues. V was trimmed by 4 bases and J by 13 bases, leaving 21 bases between them. Germline CDR1 and CDR2: SGDLS and YYNGEE. This CDR3 is CASSPGASSTRQFF. CDR3 nucleotides: TGTGCCAGCAGCCCCGGCGCAAGTAGCACACGACAGTTCTTC. Full variable domain (missing parts from reference TRBV9 and TRBJ2-1): DSGVTQTPKHLITATGQRVTLRCSPRSGDLSVYWYQQSLDQGLQFLIQYYNGEERAKGNILERFSAQQFPDLHSELNLSSLELGDSALYFCASSPGASSTRQFFGPGTRLTVL.

The chain carries TRBV15 and TRBJ2-3, with 9 bases lining up with TRBD2. The trim removed 0 bases at V and 4 bases at J, leaving 11 bases unmatched. CDR1 and CDR2 from the germline V gene are LNHNV and YYDKDF (reference sequence). This CDR3 region has 18 residues. This CDR3 is CATSRDLKSRLAADTQYF. The CDR3, as DNA: TGTGCCACCAGCAGAGATCTCAAATCTCGACTAGCGGCAGATACGCAGTATTTT.

The sample holds a few counts of this clone. The genes are TRBV19 and TRBJ2-1; TRBD2 agrees at 7 bases. Germline loops: CDR1 LNHDA, CDR2 SQIVND (reference sequence). The CDR3 has 15 residues. V dropped 6 bases and J dropped 4; count of bases not matched to a gene: 9. This CDR3 reads CASRLSGRGYNEQFF. In DNA form, the CDR3 reads TGTGCCAGTAGGCTTAGCGGGCGGGGATACAATGAGCAGTTCTTC.

V is TRBV7-9 and J is TRBJ1-1; tentative D call: TRBD1 (5 bases). The CDR3 has 14 amino acids. The germline CDR1 and CDR2 sequences are SEHNR and FQNEAQ (reference sequence). Between the trimmed V and J ends, which lost 3 bases and 5 bases, there was a span of 13 bases. CDR3 amino acids: CASSFGGRGTEAFF. DNA for the CDR3: TGTGCCAGCAGCTTCGGGGGAAGAGGGACTGAAGCTTTCTTT. Drawing the rest from reference TRBV7-9 and TRBJ1-1, the complete variable domain is DTGVSQNPRHKITKRGQNVTFRCDPISEHNRLYWYRQTLGQGPEFLTYFQNEAQLEKSRLLSDRFSAERPKGSFSTLEIQRTEQGDSAMYLCASSFGGRGTEAFFGQGTRLTVV.

The rearrangement links TRBV2 to TRBJ1-2; maybe TRBD1 (6 bases). Between the trimmed V and J ends, which lost 7 bases and 1 base, there was a span of 10 bases. The CDR3 is made up of 13 amino acids. The germline gives CDR1 SNHLY, CDR2 FYNNEI. Written as DNA, the CDR3 is TGTGCCAGCATGGCGGACAGTAACTATGGCTACACCTTC. Its protein product is CASMADSNYGYTF.